The 10 T cell receptor beta chains below all came from one sample that was sequenced in a study of shared clonotypes between healthy human individuals. Clones were sequenced by immunoSEQ multiplex PCR, and TCRdb holds only the in-frame ones, with some missing. The table shows fewer than 1.8 million clones, with around 98.5% occurring only once. The sample taken for sequencing was naive CD4+ T cells sorted from blood. Subset reported: CD45RA+ positively selected. Source of these receptors: a man aged 25-45 years in good health.

The gene calls are TRBV7-9 and TRBJ2-7; TRBD1 agrees at 9 bases. Germline V gene sequence: CDR1 SEHNR, CDR2 FQNEAQ (reference sequence). J was trimmed by 5 bases and V by 1 base; bases with no gene match: 6. The CDR3 is made up of 15 amino acids. DNA of the CDR3: TGTGCCAGCAGCTTAGGGGACAGGGAAATAAACGAGCAGTACTTC. Translating gives CASSLGDREINEQYF.

This chain connects TRBV6-6 to TRBJ2-1; D uncertain. Per germline, CDR1 MNHNY and CDR2 SVGAGI (reference sequence). CDR3 length: 11 residues. V lost 4 bases and J lost 9, with 7 bases in between. The CDR3 loop reads CASSSDREQFF. The CDR3 nucleotides are TGTGCCAGCAGTTCAGATCGTGAGCAGTTCTTC.

A note on this clone: The junction departs from the called germline gene at one end, perhaps through a read error. The chain carries TRBV7-3 and TRBJ2-5; no clear D gene. This CDR3 has 13 residues. Looked up from germline, CDR1 is SGHTA and CDR2 is FQGTGA. The CDR3, as DNA: TGTGCCAGCAGCCTAACGAGGCAAGAGACCCAGTACTTC. Translation gives CASSLTRQETQYF.

The CDR3 DNA reads as TGTGCCAGCAGTTTAAGGTACCTACAGGGCCTCCCGAACACCGGGGAGCTGTTTTTT. Residues: CASSLRYLQGLPNTGELFF. J is TRBJ2-2 and V is TRBV28; tentative D call: TRBD1 (6 bases). The CDR3 has 19 amino acids. The V end was cut by 2 bases, the J end by 0 bases, with 19 bases between. The germline CDR1 and CDR2 sequences are MDHEN and SYDVKM.

The rearrangement uses TRBV6-1 and TRBJ2-1; 7 bases are a match to TRBD1. Unmatched junction bases numbered 9, after V lost 5 bases and J lost 5 bases. In germline, CDR1 is MNHNS, CDR2 SASEGT. There are 15 residues in the CDR3. CDR3 region: CASSSPWTGHNEQFF. Written as DNA, the CDR3 is TGTGCCAGCAGTTCCCCCTGGACAGGCCACAATGAGCAGTTCTTC.

The gene calls are TRBV29-1 and TRBJ1-1; D is ambiguous. Germline CDR1 SQVTM, CDR2 ANQGSEA. The CDR3 runs 14 residues. V lost 0 bases and J 3 bases, leaving 11 bases between the germline ends. CDR3 sequence: CSVEDPRRDTEAFF. CDR3 nucleotides: TGCAGCGTTGAAGATCCCCGGCGGGACACTGAAGCTTTCTTT. The variable domain in full, completed from reference TRBV29-1 and TRBJ1-1, reads SAVISQKPSRDICQRGTSLTIQCQVDSQVTMMFWYRQQPGQSLTLIATANQGSEATYESGFVIDKFPISRPNLTFSTLTVSNMSPEDSSIYLCSVEDPRRDTEAFFGQGTRLTVV.

A single count supports this clone. The chain links TRBV11-3 to TRBJ2-2, with D unclear. Germline CDR1 is SGHNT and CDR2 is YENEEA. Trimming left V 0 bases short and J 2 bases short, with 7 bases between. This CDR3 has 15 residues. The CDR3 DNA follows: TGTGCCAGCAGCTTAGATGGCGATAACACCGGGGAGCTGTTTTTT. Its translation: CASSLDGDNTGELFF.

V is TRBV10-1 and J is TRBJ2-2; 10 bases are shared with TRBD2. The germline gives CDR1 WNHNN, CDR2 SYGVQD (reference sequence). Germline trimming cut 3 bases from V and 5 bases from J; bases unmatched to any gene: 6. There are 16 residues in the CDR3. CDR3 amino acids: CASSDQAGGGTGELFF. CDR3 bases: TGCGCCAGCAGTGATCAAGCGGGAGGGGGAACCGGGGAGCTGTTTTTT.

The count of this clone is one. The chain couples TRBV6-1 to TRBJ2-1; 7 nucleotides line up with TRBD2. The CDR3 runs to 14 residues. The V segment lost 5 bases and the J segment 6 bases; nucleotides outside the gene matches: 7. The germline gives CDR1 MNHNS, CDR2 SASEGT. The CDR3 spells CASSPRDYFNEQFF. DNA of the CDR3: TGTGCCAGCAGTCCGAGGGACTACTTCAATGAGCAGTTCTTC.

The chain links TRBV5-8 to TRBJ1-2, with D possibly TRBD1 on 5 matching bases. The CDR3 length is 15 residues. Germline V gene data show CDR1 as SGHTS and CDR2 as YDEGEE. The ends were cut back, 2 bases at V and 4 bases at J, with 15 bases in the middle. The CDR3: CASSLFSRASYGYTF. Here the CDR3 DNA reads TGTGCCAGCAGCTTATTCTCCAGGGCATCCTATGGCTACACCTTC.